The entry below describes one TCR beta chain. As yet, its antigen is unknown. This sample was taken from a study of cytomegalovirus exposure and HLA in healthy donors. Overall study results and limits: Later examination showed HLA-associated TCR beta chains had greater clonal expansion than equally common others. There were several of the most significant clusters that appeared linked to common viral pathogens in a later analysis.

The trim removed 5 bases at V and 2 bases at J, leaving 3 bases unmatched. There are 15 residues in the CDR3. Germline V gene data show CDR1 as SGHRS and CDR2 as YFSETQ. Healthy bone marrow donors made up the donor group. Amplification used 60 Vbeta primers and 13 Jbeta primers. The repertoire was sequenced with immunoSEQ multiplex PCR; TCRdb's copy has only in-frame clones and lacks some. The sample records about 130,000 clones, 77% being singletons. The chain joins TRBV5-1 to TRBJ1-3, with 11 bases aligning to TRBD1. Sequencing was carried out using PBMCs. The TCR was taken from a male donor in good health and CMV-seronegative. This CDR3 reads CASRSDRGPGNTIYF. CDR3 DNA: TGCGCCAGCAGATCGGACAGGGGGCCTGGAAACACCATATATTTT.